A selection of T cell receptor beta chains follows, all from one sample in a study of graft-versus-host responses after intestinal transplantation. Using immunoSEQ multiplex PCR, the repertoire was profiled, and TCRdb retains in-frame clones only, with some absent. This sample carries some 55,000 clones, about 90% of them seen once, and the ten largest clones take roughly 5.5%. This sample comprised PBMCs, obtained roughly 660 days after intestinal transplant. The receptors were sampled from a human patient who received an intestinal transplant, so some T cells may come from the graft donor. The conserved cysteine and the conserved F or W are not part of the CDR3 here.

v_call cdr3_aa
TRBV10-3 ASRQDSSTDTQY
TRBV30 AWSVSGGHEQY
TRBV19 ASSIDPGQTNYGYT
TRBV5-4 ASSYNQGGYT
TRBV11-3 ASSYSRNEQF
TRBV10-1 ASSETKDRGRNGYT
TRBV7-9 ASRLSMRGRGNTIY
TRBV13 ASSFGQGGGYT
TRBV2 ASSEALWGYT
TRBV29-1 SVEDLKGYEQY
TRBV27 ASSLRQSRYEQY
TRBV7-2 ASSLFLNYEQY
TRBV11-3 ASSPALDGKETQY
TRBV10-3 AISDPDRGYGYT
TRBV5-5 ASSLVGQGNTEAF
TRBV5-4 ASSPIGPTSTDTQY
TRBV19 ASSPATGPSGNTIY
TRBV5-1 AKTEGQGTVVEKGTIY
TRBV4-1 ASSQELVDTGELF
TRBV2 ASSQTLGGLKTQY
TRBV19 ASSPMIGATNTGELF
TRBV5-4 ASSWGTDSTPYEQY
TRBV27 ASRGLTGPEAETQY
TRBV13 ASSPFIDGSSYEQY
TRBV12-5 ASGLLEPQH
TRBV10-2 ASSERGRETQY
TRBV10-3 AMRTDKSSYEQY
TRBV11-2 ASSFPPGARNSPLH
TRBV5-8 ASNRVGSGKEKLF
TRBV27 ASSISSYNEQF
TRBV4-1 ARGIGAPYEQY
TRBV29-1 SVGNGYT
TRBV30 AWRDTGSNEKLF
TRBV5-1 ASSLGTGGLYEQY
TRBV18 ASSYQETTRTAAYEQY
TRBV11-2 ASRLAGNEQF
TRBV4-1 ASSQDVIQAIMNTEAF
TRBV6-6 ASSQRNQGTYGYT
TRBV2 ASNYDATDTQY
TRBV18 ASSPQKGQGYEQY
TRBV4-1 ASSRSGGIQPQH
TRBV11-2 ASSLLKGDRESYEQY
TRBV2 ASRAAAGPGYT
TRBV6-1 ASSASGSPTNEKLF
TRBV7-2 ASSPPPLGEKLF
TRBV6-1 ASRLESYEQY
TRBV18 ASSPVATGNTIY
TRBV7-8 ASSQETSGYNEQF
TRBV7-9 ASSPPGHSTDTQY
TRBV27 ASSRAKPGYEQY
TRBV7-3 ASSLEGRGGKDTQY
TRBV7-9 ASSFNIQETQY
TRBV5-1 ASAQGGLDEKLF
TRBV7-9 ASSTLENNEQF
TRBV6-1 ASSELALASYEQC
TRBV9 ASSLRDQGNSPLH
TRBV19 ASIQGALSGGRYTGELF